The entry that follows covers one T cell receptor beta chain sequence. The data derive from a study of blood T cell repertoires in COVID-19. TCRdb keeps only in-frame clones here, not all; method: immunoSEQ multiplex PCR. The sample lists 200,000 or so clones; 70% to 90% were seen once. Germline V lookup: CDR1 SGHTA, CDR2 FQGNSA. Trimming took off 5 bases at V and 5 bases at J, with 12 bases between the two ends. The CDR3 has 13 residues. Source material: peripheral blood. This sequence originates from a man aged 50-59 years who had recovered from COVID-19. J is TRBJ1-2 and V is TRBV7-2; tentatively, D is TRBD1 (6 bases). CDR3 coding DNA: TGTGCCAGCAGCATCGGGACACTATATGGCTACACCTTC. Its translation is CASSIGTLYGYTF.